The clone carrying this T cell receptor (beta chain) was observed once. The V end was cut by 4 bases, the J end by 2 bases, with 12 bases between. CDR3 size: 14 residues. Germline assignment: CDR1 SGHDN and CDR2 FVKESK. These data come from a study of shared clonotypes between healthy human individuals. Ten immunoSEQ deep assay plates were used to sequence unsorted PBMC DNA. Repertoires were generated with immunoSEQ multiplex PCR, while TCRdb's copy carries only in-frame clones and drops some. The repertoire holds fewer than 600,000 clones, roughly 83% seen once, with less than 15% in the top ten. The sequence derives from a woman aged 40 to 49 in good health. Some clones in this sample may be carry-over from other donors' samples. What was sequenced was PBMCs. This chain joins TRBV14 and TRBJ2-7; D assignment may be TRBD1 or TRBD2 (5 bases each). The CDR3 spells CASSPGRAPYEQYF. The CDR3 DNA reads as TGTGCCAGCAGCCCGGGACGGGCGCCCTACGAGCAGTACTTC.